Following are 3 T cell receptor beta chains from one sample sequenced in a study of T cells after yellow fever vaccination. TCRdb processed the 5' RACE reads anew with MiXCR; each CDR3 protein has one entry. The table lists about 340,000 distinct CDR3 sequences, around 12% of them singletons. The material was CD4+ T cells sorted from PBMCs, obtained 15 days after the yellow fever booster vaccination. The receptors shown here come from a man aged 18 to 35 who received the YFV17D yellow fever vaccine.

The CDR3 nucleotides are TGTGCCAGCAGTCTCTCCAGGGCCAATTCACCCCTCCACTTT. This translates into CASSLSRANSPLHF. This rearrangement joins TRBV12-3 or TRBV12-4 to TRBJ1-6; tentatively, D is TRBD1 (5 bases). The V end lost 5 bases, the J end lost 7 bases, and 12 bases lay between the germline ends. The CDR3 spans 14 residues.

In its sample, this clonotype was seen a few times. CDR3 region: CASRSRGADYEQYF. CDR3 nucleotide sequence: TGCGCCAGCAGATCGCGGGGGGCCGACTACGAGCAGTACTTC. This chain uses TRBV4-1 with TRBJ2-7, with 8 bases aligning to TRBD2. The CDR3 sequence is 14 residues long. The germline V gene encodes CDR1 MGHRA and CDR2 YSYEKL. V shed 6 bases, J shed 3 bases, and the junction held 7 bases outside the gene matches.

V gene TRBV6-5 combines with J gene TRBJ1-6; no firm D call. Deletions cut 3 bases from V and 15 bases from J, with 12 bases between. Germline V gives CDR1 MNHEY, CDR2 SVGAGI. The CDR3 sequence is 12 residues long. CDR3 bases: TGTGCCAGCAGTTATCACCAAAGTGACCTCCACTTT. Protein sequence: CASSYHQSDLHF.